The TCR beta chain under discussion was sequenced for a study of shared clonotypes between healthy human individuals. General observations from the study: The genetic and exposure-history diversity represented was limited by few donors.

This CDR3 contains 14 residues. Germline CDR1 and CDR2: LNHDA and SQIVND (reference sequence). Trimming cost V 4 bases and J 8 bases; bases outside gene matches: 10. Notes on this clone: Its matching antigen is unknown.

The table came from immunoSEQ multiplex PCR; TCRdb's copy has only in-frame clones and leaves some out. Of 1,500,000 or so clones in the sample, approximately 98.5% are singletons; the top ten hold about 0.34%. The V gene is TRBV19, the J gene TRBJ1-2; 7 bases agree with TRBD1. This receptor was identified in a man aged 25 to 40 in good health. Sequenced material: naive CD4+ T cells sorted from blood. Noted subset: CD45RA+ positively selected. The CDR3 DNA reads TGTGCCAGTAGTAGGGCGGGACAGAGGTACGGCTACACCTTC. As protein: CASSRAGQRYGYTF.